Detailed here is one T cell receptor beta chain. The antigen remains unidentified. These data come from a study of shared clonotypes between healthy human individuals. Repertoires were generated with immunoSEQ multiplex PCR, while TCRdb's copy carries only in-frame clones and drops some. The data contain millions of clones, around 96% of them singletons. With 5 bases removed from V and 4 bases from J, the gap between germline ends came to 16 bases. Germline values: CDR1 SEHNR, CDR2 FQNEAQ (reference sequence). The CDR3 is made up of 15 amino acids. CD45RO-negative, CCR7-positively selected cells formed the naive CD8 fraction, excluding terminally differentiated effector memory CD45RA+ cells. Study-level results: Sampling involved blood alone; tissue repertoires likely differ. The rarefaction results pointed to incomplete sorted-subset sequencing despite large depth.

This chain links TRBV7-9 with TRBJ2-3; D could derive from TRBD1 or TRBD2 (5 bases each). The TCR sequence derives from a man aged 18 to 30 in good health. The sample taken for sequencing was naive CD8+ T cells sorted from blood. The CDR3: CASSQVGALADTQYF. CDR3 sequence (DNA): TGTGCCAGCAGCCAAGTCGGGGCCCTGGCAGATACGCAGTATTTT. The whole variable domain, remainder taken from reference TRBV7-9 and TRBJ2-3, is DTGVSQNPRHKITKRGQNVTFRCDPISEHNRLYWYRQTLGQGPEFLTYFQNEAQLEKSRLLSDRFSAERPKGSFSTLEIQRTEQGDSAMYLCASSQVGALADTQYFGPGTRLTVL.